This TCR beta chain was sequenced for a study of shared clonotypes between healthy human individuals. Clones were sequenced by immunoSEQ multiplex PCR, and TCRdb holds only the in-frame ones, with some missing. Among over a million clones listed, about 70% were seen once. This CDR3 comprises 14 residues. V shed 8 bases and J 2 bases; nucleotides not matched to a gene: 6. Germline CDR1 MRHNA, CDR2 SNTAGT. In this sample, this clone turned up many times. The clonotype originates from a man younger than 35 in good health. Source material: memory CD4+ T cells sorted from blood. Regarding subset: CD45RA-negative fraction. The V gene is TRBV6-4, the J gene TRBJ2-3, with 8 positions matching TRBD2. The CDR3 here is CASSRSGNTDTQYF. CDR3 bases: TGTGCCAGCTCACGTAGCGGGAACACAGATACGCAGTATTTT.